This is a list of T cell receptor beta chains from one sample in a study of T cells in Graves' hyperthyroidism and ophthalmopathy. In TCRdb, the multiplex PCR reads were re-called with MiXCR into one record per CDR3 protein. The sample consists of some 500,000 distinct CDR3 sequences, under 15% of them appearing once. Sequenced sample: blood. The source is a woman aged 18-29 years with Graves' hyperthyroidism. CDR3s include the opening cysteine and the closing phenylalanine or tryptophan. D genes are given only for firm matches. Clone size is not always given. Where it is, it says once, few, many or a class for expanded clones.

D gene: -
clone size: many
J gene: TRBJ2-5
V gene: TRBV10-3
CDR3 protein: CAIQVKGEETQYF
CDR3 DNA: TGTGCCATCCAAGTCAAGGGGGAAGAGACCCAGTACTTC

D gene: TRBD2
clone size: few
J gene: TRBJ2-1
V gene: TRBV10-3
CDR3 protein: CAIRGLAGGPGYEQFF
CDR3 DNA: TGTGCCATCAGGGGACTAGCGGGAGGGCCAGGGTATGAGCAGTTCTTC

D gene: TRBD1
clone size: -
J gene: TRBJ1-2
V gene: TRBV19
CDR3 protein: CASSIFGQGDYGYTF
CDR3 DNA: TGTGCCAGTAGTATATTCGGACAGGGCGACTATGGCTACACCTTC

D gene: -
clone size: -
J gene: TRBJ1-1
V gene: TRBV18
CDR3 protein: CASSPSGHLNTEAFF
CDR3 DNA: TGTGCCAGCTCACCATCAGGGCATTTGAACACTGAAGCTTTCTTT

D gene: -
clone size: many
J gene: TRBJ1-5
V gene: TRBV24-1
CDR3 protein: CATSDFGVGVGWHF
CDR3 DNA: TGTGCCACCAGTGATTTCGGGGTTGGAGTTGGTTGGCATTTT

D gene: TRBD1
clone size: -
J gene: TRBJ1-1
V gene: TRBV27
CDR3 protein: CATKGQGAGTEAFF
CDR3 DNA: TGTGCCACCAAAGGACAGGGGGCGGGCACTGAAGCTTTCTTT

D gene: -
clone size: many
J gene: TRBJ1-1
V gene: TRBV7-3
CDR3 protein: CASSLSGGGNTEAFF
CDR3 DNA: TGTGCCAGCAGCTTATCGGGTGGAGGGAACACTGAAGCTTTCTTT

D gene: -
clone size: many
J gene: TRBJ2-7
V gene: TRBV6-5
CDR3 protein: CASSYSEAGHTYEQYF
CDR3 DNA: TGTGCCAGCAGTTACTCGGAGGCGGGTCATACCTACGAGCAGTACTTC

D gene: TRBD1
clone size: few
J gene: TRBJ1-2
V gene: TRBV20-1
CDR3 protein: CSAPLPQGVNGYTF
CDR3 DNA: TGCAGTGCTCCTCTCCCCCAGGGGGTCAATGGCTACACCTTC

D gene: TRBD2
clone size: many
J gene: TRBJ2-5
V gene: TRBV2
CDR3 protein: CARGRGQETQYF
CDR3 DNA: TGTGCCAGGGGGAGGGGACAAGAGACCCAGTACTTC

D gene: -
clone size: few
J gene: TRBJ2-2
V gene: TRBV14
CDR3 protein: CASSQPAGVGYGELFF
CDR3 DNA: TGTGCCAGCAGCCAACCCGCAGGGGTCGGATACGGGGAGCTGTTTTTT

D gene: TRBD1
clone size: -
J gene: TRBJ1-5
V gene: TRBV20-1
CDR3 protein: CSASQGQAIGQPQHF
CDR3 DNA: TGCAGTGCCTCCCAGGGACAGGCGATCGGGCAGCCCCAGCATTTT

D gene: -
clone size: many
J gene: TRBJ1-1
V gene: TRBV12-3/TRBV12-4
CDR3 protein: CASSLLIPGATEAFF
CDR3 DNA: TGTGCCAGCAGTTTACTCATCCCAGGAGCCACTGAAGCTTTCTTT

D gene: TRBD1
clone size: few
J gene: TRBJ1-3
V gene: TRBV19
CDR3 protein: CASSADRPGNTIYF
CDR3 DNA: TGTGCCAGTAGTGCGGACAGGCCCGGAAACACCATATATTTT

D gene: TRBD2
clone size: many
J gene: TRBJ2-7
V gene: TRBV27
CDR3 protein: CASSLVPGLAGGGGSYEQYF
CDR3 DNA: TGTGCCAGCAGTTTAGTACCGGGACTAGCGGGAGGCGGGGGGTCCTACGAGCAGTACTTC

D gene: -
clone size: -
J gene: TRBJ2-7
V gene: TRBV4-1
CDR3 protein: CASSQVPRKTSVEQYF
CDR3 DNA: TGCGCCAGCAGCCAAGTCCCCAGGAAAACTAGTGTCGAGCAGTACTTC

D gene: -
clone size: -
J gene: TRBJ1-3
V gene: TRBV5-1
CDR3 protein: CASSGSSISGNTIYF
CDR3 DNA: TGCGCCAGCTCGGGCAGCTCGATCTCTGGAAACACCATATATTTT

D gene: -
clone size: many
J gene: TRBJ1-1
V gene: TRBV3-1
CDR3 protein: CASSQFSSRTEAFF
CDR3 DNA: TGTGCCAGCAGCCAATTCAGTAGCCGCACTGAAGCTTTCTTT

D gene: -
clone size: -
J gene: TRBJ2-3
V gene: TRBV19
CDR3 protein: CASSIAYLGDTQYF
CDR3 DNA: TGTGCCAGTAGTATAGCCTACCTTGGGGATACGCAGTATTTT

D gene: -
clone size: -
J gene: TRBJ2-3
V gene: TRBV6-1
CDR3 protein: CASSRLVSGTDTQYF
CDR3 DNA: TGTGCCAGCAGCAGACTAGTCTCTGGCACAGATACGCAGTATTTT

D gene: -
clone size: many
J gene: TRBJ2-5
V gene: TRBV15
CDR3 protein: CATSRGGREETQYF
CDR3 DNA: TGTGCCACCAGCAGAGGAGGGCGGGAAGAGACCCAGTACTTC

D gene: -
clone size: -
J gene: TRBJ1-3
V gene: TRBV3-1
CDR3 protein: CASSQDASSGNTIYF
CDR3 DNA: TGTGCCAGCAGCCAAGACGCCTCCTCTGGAAACACCATATATTTT

D gene: TRBD1
clone size: few
J gene: TRBJ1-1
V gene: TRBV7-6
CDR3 protein: CASSLGRQGLNTEAFF
CDR3 DNA: TGTGCCAGCAGCTTAGGCCGACAGGGACTGAACACTGAAGCTTTCTTT

D gene: -
clone size: few
J gene: TRBJ1-5
V gene: TRBV2
CDR3 protein: CASKVYSNQPQHF
CDR3 DNA: TGTGCCAGCAAGGTATATAGCAATCAGCCCCAGCATTTT

D gene: -
clone size: many
J gene: TRBJ2-7
V gene: TRBV11-2
CDR3 protein: CASSLARTQRDEQYF
CDR3 DNA: TGTGCCAGCAGCTTAGCTCGGACACAGAGGGACGAGCAGTACTTC

D gene: TRBD2
clone size: -
J gene: TRBJ2-1
V gene: TRBV30
CDR3 protein: CAWTSGGTNEQFF
CDR3 DNA: TGTGCCTGGACTAGCGGGGGGACAAATGAGCAGTTCTTC

D gene: TRBD1
clone size: many
J gene: TRBJ2-7
V gene: TRBV9
CDR3 protein: CASSVLGQGAYEQYF
CDR3 DNA: TGTGCCAGCAGCGTTCTGGGACAGGGGGCTTACGAGCAGTACTTC

D gene: TRBD1
clone size: many
J gene: TRBJ1-1
V gene: TRBV20-1
CDR3 protein: CSAKNPGQKNTEAFF
CDR3 DNA: TGCAGTGCCAAAAACCCGGGACAGAAGAACACTGAAGCTTTCTTT

D gene: TRBD2
clone size: many
J gene: TRBJ2-1
V gene: TRBV3-1
CDR3 protein: CASSPQGLAGDNEQFF
CDR3 DNA: TGTGCCAGCAGCCCCCAGGGACTAGCGGGAGACAATGAGCAGTTCTTC

D gene: TRBD2
clone size: -
J gene: TRBJ2-1
V gene: TRBV5-6
CDR3 protein: CASSLRPWTSGDNEQFF
CDR3 DNA: TGTGCCAGCAGCTTGCGCCCGTGGACTAGCGGTGACAATGAGCAGTTCTTC

D gene: TRBD1
clone size: -
J gene: TRBJ1-4
V gene: TRBV6-2/TRBV6-3
CDR3 protein: CASRPGGRGEKLFF
CDR3 DNA: TGTGCCAGCAGGCCAGGGGGCCGTGGGGAAAAACTGTTTTTT

D gene: TRBD1
clone size: few
J gene: TRBJ1-1
V gene: TRBV7-9
CDR3 protein: CASDTGQGVNTEAFF
CDR3 DNA: TGTGCCAGCGATACGGGGCAGGGGGTGAACACTGAAGCTTTCTTT

D gene: -
clone size: many
J gene: TRBJ2-5
V gene: TRBV14
CDR3 protein: CASSRNPIQETQYF
CDR3 DNA: TGTGCCAGCAGCCGAAACCCAATCCAAGAGACCCAGTACTTC

D gene: -
clone size: few
J gene: TRBJ2-3
V gene: TRBV30
CDR3 protein: CAWSVWSGGGDTQYF
CDR3 DNA: TGTGCCTGGAGTGTGTGGTCGGGTGGAGGGGATACGCAGTATTTT

D gene: -
clone size: few
J gene: TRBJ1-1
V gene: TRBV19
CDR3 protein: CATGRGNTEAFF
CDR3 DNA: TGTGCCACCGGGAGGGGTAACACTGAAGCTTTCTTT

D gene: -
clone size: many
J gene: TRBJ1-1
V gene: TRBV9
CDR3 protein: CASSVGGQTEAFF
CDR3 DNA: TGTGCCAGCAGCGTGGGGGGCCAGACTGAAGCTTTCTTT

D gene: -
clone size: many
J gene: TRBJ1-2
V gene: TRBV15
CDR3 protein: CATSRDKGLQGYYGYTF
CDR3 DNA: TGTGCCACCAGCAGAGATAAGGGCTTACAGGGTTACTATGGCTACACCTTC

D gene: -
clone size: few
J gene: TRBJ2-3
V gene: TRBV11-3
CDR3 protein: CASSSPGTRAINTQYF
CDR3 DNA: TGTGCCAGCAGCTCTCCCGGGACCAGGGCTATAAATACGCAGTATTTT

D gene: -
clone size: many
J gene: TRBJ1-1
V gene: TRBV6-5
CDR3 protein: CASSYSIVPRGLVTEAFF
CDR3 DNA: TGTGCCAGCAGTTACTCGATCGTCCCCAGGGGTCTTGTCACTGAAGCTTTCTTT

D gene: -
clone size: -
J gene: TRBJ2-2
V gene: TRBV19
CDR3 protein: CASSIPPWVGGVLTGELFF
CDR3 DNA: TGTGCCAGTAGTATACCGCCATGGGTCGGGGGAGTATTAACCGGGGAGCTGTTTTTT

D gene: -
clone size: few
J gene: TRBJ2-7
V gene: TRBV30
CDR3 protein: CAWSSPYEQYF
CDR3 DNA: TGTGCCTGGAGTTCGCCCTACGAGCAGTACTTC

D gene: -
clone size: many
J gene: TRBJ2-5
V gene: TRBV15
CDR3 protein: CATSRNREYQETQYF
CDR3 DNA: TGTGCCACCAGCAGAAACAGGGAGTACCAAGAGACCCAGTACTTC

D gene: TRBD1
clone size: many
J gene: TRBJ1-3
V gene: TRBV29-1
CDR3 protein: CSVEGTGGDTIYF
CDR3 DNA: TGCAGCGTGGAAGGGACAGGAGGTGACACCATATATTTT

D gene: -
clone size: -
J gene: TRBJ2-3
V gene: TRBV5-1
CDR3 protein: CASSSALAPTQYF
CDR3 DNA: TGCGCCAGCAGCTCTGCCCTTGCCCCTACGCAGTATTTT

D gene: -
clone size: many
J gene: TRBJ1-5
V gene: TRBV6-1
CDR3 protein: CASSSGGSGNQPQHF
CDR3 DNA: TGTGCCAGCAGCTCGGGAGGTAGCGGCAATCAGCCCCAGCATTTT

D gene: TRBD2
clone size: many
J gene: TRBJ2-2
V gene: TRBV10-2
CDR3 protein: CASRRTRLGLPHGFGTGELFF
CDR3 DNA: TGCGCCAGCCGAAGGACTAGGCTAGGTTTACCTCACGGTTTTGGGACCGGGGAGCTGTTTTTT

D gene: -
clone size: many
J gene: TRBJ2-2
V gene: TRBV18
CDR3 protein: CASSSRRVAGELFF
CDR3 DNA: TGTGCCAGCTCATCTAGAAGAGTAGCCGGGGAGCTGTTTTTT

D gene: -
clone size: -
J gene: TRBJ2-2
V gene: TRBV19
CDR3 protein: CASSGFANTGELFF
CDR3 DNA: TGTGCCAGTAGCGGGTTCGCGAACACCGGGGAGCTGTTTTTT